Listed here are 5 T cell receptor beta chains from one sample, sequenced in a study of cytomegalovirus exposure and HLA in healthy donors. PCR employed 60 Vbeta and 13 Jbeta primers. Generated by immunoSEQ multiplex PCR, the TCRdb table keeps only in-frame clones and is missing some. Among over 150,000 clones listed, 85% were seen once. The sample comprised PBMCs. The source of these receptors is a boy aged 2 to 9 in good health and CMV-seronegative.

In this sample, this clone turned up a few times. V usage is TRBV10-3 and J usage is TRBJ1-1, with 8 bases fitting TRBD1. V lost 7 bases, J lost 5 bases, and 6 bases stayed unmatched. Looked up from germline, CDR1 is ENHRY and CDR2 is SYGVKD. This CDR3 has 13 amino acids. This CDR3 is CAITGQGDTEAFF. In DNA form, the CDR3 reads TGTGCCATCACTGGACAGGGAGATACTGAAGCTTTCTTT.

The genes are TRBV5-1 and TRBJ2-1; 8 bases line up with TRBD2. The CDR3 covers 16 residues. The junction had 10 bases not matched to a gene; V was cut back by 1 base and J by 7 bases. The germline V gene encodes CDR1 SGHRS and CDR2 YFSETQ. CDR3 sequence (DNA): TGCGCCAGCAGCTTGTCCCCAGCGGGAGTGGGGAATGAGCAGTTCTTC. Protein product: CASSLSPAGVGNEQFF.

This clone has just a few counts. The chain is built from TRBV28 and TRBJ2-5; 9 positions agree with TRBD2. The germline V gene has CDR1 MDHEN and CDR2 SYDVKM. The CDR3 is 18 residues long. V lost 2 bases, J lost 4 bases, and 14 bases stayed unmatched. CDR3 nucleotide sequence: TGTGCCAGCAGTTTAAGCTGGGCGGGAGGGAGAATAAGAGAGACCCAGTACTTC. Translated, it gives CASSLSWAGGRIRETQYF. The whole variable domain, filled in from reference TRBV28 and TRBJ2-5, reads DVKVTQSSRYLVKRTGEKVFLECVQDMDHENMFWYRQDPGLGLRLIYFSYDVKMKEKGDIPEGYSVSREKKERFSLILESASTNQTSMYLCASSLSWAGGRIRETQYFGPGTRLLVL.

V is TRBV28 and J is TRBJ2-7; TRBD1 matches 7 bases. This CDR3 spans 14 amino acids. The V and J ends lost 10 bases and 3 bases, in that order; junction bases with no gene match: 12. CDR1 is MDHEN and CDR2 is SYDVKM in the germline V gene. In nucleotides, the CDR3 is TGTGCCACCCTATTCCGGGACAGATTCTACGAGCAGTACTTC. It yields the protein CATLFRDRFYEQYF.

This sequence joins TRBV13 and TRBJ2-1, with D unresolved. In germline, CDR1 is PRHDT, CDR2 FYEKMQ (reference sequence). Between the trimmed V and J ends, which lost 5 bases and 8 bases, there was a span of 7 bases. The CDR3 consists of 11 residues. In DNA form, the CDR3 reads TGTGCCAGCAGCCCCCAGGATGAGCAGTTCTTC. Amino acids: CASSPQDEQFF.